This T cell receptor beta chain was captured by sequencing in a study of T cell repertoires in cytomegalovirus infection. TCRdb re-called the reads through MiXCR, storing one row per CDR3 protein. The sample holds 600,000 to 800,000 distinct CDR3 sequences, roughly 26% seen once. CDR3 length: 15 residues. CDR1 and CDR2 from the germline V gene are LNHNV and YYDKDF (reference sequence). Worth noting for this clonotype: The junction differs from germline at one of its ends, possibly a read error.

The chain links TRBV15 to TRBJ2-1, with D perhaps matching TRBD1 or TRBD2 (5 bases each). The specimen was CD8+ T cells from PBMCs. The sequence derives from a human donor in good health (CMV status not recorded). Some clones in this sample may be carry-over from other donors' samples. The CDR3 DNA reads TGTGCCGCCAGCAGCTTTGGGACCAACTACAATGAGCAGTTCTTC. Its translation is CAASSFGTNYNEQFF.